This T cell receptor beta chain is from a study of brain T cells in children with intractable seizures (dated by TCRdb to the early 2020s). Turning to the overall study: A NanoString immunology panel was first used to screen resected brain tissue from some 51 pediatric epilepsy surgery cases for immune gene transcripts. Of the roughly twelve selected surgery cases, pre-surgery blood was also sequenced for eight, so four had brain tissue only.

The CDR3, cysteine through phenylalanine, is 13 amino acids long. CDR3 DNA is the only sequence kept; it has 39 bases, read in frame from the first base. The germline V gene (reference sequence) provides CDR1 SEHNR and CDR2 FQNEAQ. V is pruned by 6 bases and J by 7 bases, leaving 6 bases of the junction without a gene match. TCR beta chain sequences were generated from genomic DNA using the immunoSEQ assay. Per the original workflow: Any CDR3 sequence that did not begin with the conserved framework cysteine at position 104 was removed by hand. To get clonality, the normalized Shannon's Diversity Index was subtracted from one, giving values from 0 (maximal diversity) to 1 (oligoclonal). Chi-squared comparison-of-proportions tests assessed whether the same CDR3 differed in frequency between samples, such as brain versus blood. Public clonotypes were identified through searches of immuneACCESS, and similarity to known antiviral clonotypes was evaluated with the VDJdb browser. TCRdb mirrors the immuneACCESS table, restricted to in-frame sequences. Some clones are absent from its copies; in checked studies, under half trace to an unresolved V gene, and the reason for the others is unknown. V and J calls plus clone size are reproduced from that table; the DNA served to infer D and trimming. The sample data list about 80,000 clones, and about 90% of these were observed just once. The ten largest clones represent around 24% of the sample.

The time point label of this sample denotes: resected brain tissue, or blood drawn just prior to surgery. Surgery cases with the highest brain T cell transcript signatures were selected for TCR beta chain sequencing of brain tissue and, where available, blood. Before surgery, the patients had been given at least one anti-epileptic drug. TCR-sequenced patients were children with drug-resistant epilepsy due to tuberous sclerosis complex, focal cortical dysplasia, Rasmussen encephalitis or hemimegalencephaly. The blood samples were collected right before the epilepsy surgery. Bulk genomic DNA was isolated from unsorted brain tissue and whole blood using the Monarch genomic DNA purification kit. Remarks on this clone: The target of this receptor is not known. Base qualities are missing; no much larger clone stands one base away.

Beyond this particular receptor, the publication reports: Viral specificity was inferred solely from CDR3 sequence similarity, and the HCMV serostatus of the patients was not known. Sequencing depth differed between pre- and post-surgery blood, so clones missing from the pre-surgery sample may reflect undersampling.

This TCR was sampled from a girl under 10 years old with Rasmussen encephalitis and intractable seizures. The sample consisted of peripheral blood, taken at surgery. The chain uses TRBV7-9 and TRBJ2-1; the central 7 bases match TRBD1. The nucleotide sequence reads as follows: TGTGCCAGCAGTTCATCACAGGGGAATGAGCAGTTCTTC. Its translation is CASSSSQGNEQFF. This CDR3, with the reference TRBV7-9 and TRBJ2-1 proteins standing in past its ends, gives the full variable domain DTGVSQNPRHKITKRGQNVTFRCDPISEHNRLYWYRQTLGQGPEFLTYFQNEAQLEKSRLLSDRFSAERPKGSFSTLEIQRTEQGDSAMYLCASSSSQGNEQFFGPGTRLTVL.